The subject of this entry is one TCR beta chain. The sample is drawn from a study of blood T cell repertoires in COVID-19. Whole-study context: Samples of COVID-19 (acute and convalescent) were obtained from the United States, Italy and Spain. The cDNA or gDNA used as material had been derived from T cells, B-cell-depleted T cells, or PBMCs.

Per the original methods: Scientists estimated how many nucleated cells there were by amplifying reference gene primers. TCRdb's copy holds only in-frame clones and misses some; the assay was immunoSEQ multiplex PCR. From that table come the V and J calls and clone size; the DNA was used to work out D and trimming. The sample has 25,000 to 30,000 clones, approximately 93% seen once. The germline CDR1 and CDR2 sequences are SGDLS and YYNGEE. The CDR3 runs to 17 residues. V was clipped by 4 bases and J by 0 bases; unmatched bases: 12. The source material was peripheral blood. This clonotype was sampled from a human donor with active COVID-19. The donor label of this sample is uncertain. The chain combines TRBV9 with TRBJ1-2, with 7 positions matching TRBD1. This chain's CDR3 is CASSYSRDSSTNYGYTF. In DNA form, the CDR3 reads TGTGCCAGCAGCTATTCCCGGGACAGCTCAACTAACTATGGCTACACCTTC.